These 30 T cell receptor beta chains share one sample of origin, sequenced in a study of persistence of HIV-infected CD4 T cells. These receptors have no known antigen. The immunoSEQ assay was version 4, run in survey mode. Clones were read by immunoSEQ multiplex PCR, and TCRdb kept only the in-frame ones, dropping some. The sample yields tens of thousands of clones, about four fifths seen once. Cells were stimulated with CMV-infected fibroblast lysates at approximately 10 ug/mL. Sorted nonresponding memory CD4+ T cells were CD40L-negative, CD69-negative, CD45RO-high. Sequencing was performed on CD4+ T cells sorted from PBMCs after approximately 20-hour stimulation, taken from a patient who received antiretroviral therapy. The source of these receptors is an adult woman with HIV who was CMV-seropositive.

A single count supports this clone. The genes are TRBV7-8 and TRBJ2-6; D is unclear. Per the germline V gene, CDR1 is SGHVS and CDR2 is FQNEAQ. V was trimmed by 4 bases and J by 0 bases, leaving 7 bases between them. The CDR3 covers 15 residues. CDR3 sequence reads: CASSSDLSGANVLTF. The CDR3 nucleotides are TGTGCCAGCAGCTCGGACCTCTCTGGGGCCAACGTCCTGACTTTC.

This chain connects TRBV28 to TRBJ1-1; the D gene is possibly TRBD1 (6 bases). This CDR3 spans 17 amino acids. The V end was cut by 2 bases, the J end by 5 bases, with 21 bases between. CDR1 and CDR2 from the germline V gene are MDHEN and SYDVKM. The CDR3 DNA is TGTGCCAGCAGTTTAGCCGGGGGGGGGCTCGCAGTGACTGAAGCTTTCTTT. Its translation: CASSLAGGGLAVTEAFF.

Of note for this clone: At one of its ends the junction is not consistent with the germline gene, which may arise from a read error. The chain couples TRBV12-3 or TRBV12-4 to TRBJ1-1; tentative D call: TRBD1 (5 bases). There are 11 residues in the CDR3. CDR3 coding DNA: TGTGCCAGCAGTTCCCGACAGACTCTAACCTTT. Amino acids: CASSSRQTLTF.

The rearrangement uses TRBV5-6 and TRBJ1-2; D is perhaps TRBD1 (5 bases). Germline V gene sequence: CDR1 SGHDT, CDR2 YYEEEE. CDR3 length equals 13 residues. V was shortened by 5 bases and J by 1 base, with 9 bases between the two germline ends. CDR3 residues: CASRGPVNYGYTF. The CDR3 DNA reads TGTGCCAGCAGGGGACCGGTTAACTATGGCTACACCTTC.

The rearrangement joins TRBV19 to TRBJ1-5, with 8 bases identical to TRBD1. CDR1 and CDR2 from the germline V gene are LNHDA and SQIVND (reference sequence). The ends lost 5 bases at V and 5 bases at J; junction bases unmatched: 11. This CDR3 has 16 amino acids. The CDR3 DNA reads as TGTGCCAGTAGTGCCCAGGGGGCGAGGATCTATCAGCCCCAGCATTTT. Its translation is CASSAQGARIYQPQHF.

The chain recombines TRBV12-3 or TRBV12-4 with TRBJ1-3; a weak D match, TRBD1 (5 bases). This CDR3 comprises 13 residues. V was pared by 7 bases and J by 2 bases, with 9 bases between. In DNA, the CDR3 is TGTGCCAGCACCAGGGCGGCTGGAAACACCATATATTTT. This gives the protein CASTRAAGNTIYF.

The rearrangement joins TRBV27 to TRBJ2-7, with TRBD1 identical over 9 bases. CDR3 length equals 15 residues. Trimming at V came to 2 bases and at J to 5 bases, leaving 7 bases not matched to a gene. Germline assignment: CDR1 MNHEY and CDR2 SMNVEV (reference sequence). The CDR3 DNA reads TGTGCCAGCAGTTTAGGTCCGGGACAGGGCGACGAGCAGTACTTC. Translated: CASSLGPGQGDEQYF.

The chain recombines TRBV2 with TRBJ2-1; TRBD1 agrees at 7 bases. The ends lost 3 bases at V and 2 bases at J; junction bases unmatched: 4. Germline values: CDR1 SNHLY, CDR2 FYNNEI. The CDR3 totals 15 residues. CDR3 loop: CASSEGQGAYNEQFF. The CDR3 DNA sequence: TGTGCCAGCAGTGAGGGGCAGGGGGCCTACAATGAGCAGTTCTTC.

The gene calls are TRBV9 and TRBJ1-1; D perhaps matches TRBD1 (5 bases). V dropped 4 bases and J dropped 0 bases, with 10 bases sitting between them. The CDR3 runs 14 residues. CDR1 and CDR2 (germline): SGDLS, YYNGEE. CDR3 residues: CASSLGELNTEAFF. In DNA form, the CDR3 reads TGTGCCAGCAGCCTAGGGGAGTTGAACACTGAAGCTTTCTTT.

This sequence joins TRBV6-5 and TRBJ1-2; no firm D call. Trimming removed 6 bases from V and 7 bases from J, with 12 bases in between. The length of the CDR3 is 12 residues. In germline, CDR1 is MNHEY, CDR2 SVGAGI. The CDR3 nucleotides are TGTGCCAGCAGCCTGAGGGTGGGTGGCTACACCTTC. Translated: CASSLRVGGYTF.

Turning to this clone: This same CDR3 is encoded by further DNA sequences in the sample. CDR3 coding DNA: TGTGCCAGCAGCTTGAGGGAGACCCAGTACTTC. Protein: CASSLRETQYF. The rearrangement uses TRBV5-6 and TRBJ2-5; D call uncertain. Germline CDR1 SGHDT, CDR2 YYEEEE. Trimming shortened V by 1 base and J by 5 bases, and 3 bases separated the two germline ends. This CDR3 has 11 residues.

The rearrangement links TRBV4-3 to TRBJ1-2, with 8 positions matching TRBD1. CDR3 length equals 15 residues. The germline gives CDR1 LGHNA, CDR2 YSLEER. Trimming at V came to 2 bases and at J to 3 bases, leaving 5 bases not matched to a gene. The CDR3 DNA is TGCGCCAGCAGCCAATGGGCAGGGGGCGACTATGGCTACACCTTC. It yields the protein CASSQWAGGDYGYTF.

This clone was observed a handful of times. The CDR3 region is CASSPSPAEQETQYF. CDR3 in DNA: TGTGCCAGCAGTCCCTCACCGGCGGAGCAAGAGACCCAGTACTTC. The V gene is TRBV28, the J gene TRBJ2-5; unclear D gene. Germline V gene sequence: CDR1 MDHEN, CDR2 SYDVKM. Between the trimmed V and J ends, which lost 5 bases and 2 bases, there was a span of 15 bases. This CDR3 has 15 residues.

The chain is built from TRBV28 and TRBJ2-5; 7 nucleotides agree with TRBD2. The CDR3 is 15 amino acids. V was clipped by 5 bases and J by 0 bases; unmatched bases: 6. From germline, CDR1 is MDHEN and CDR2 SYDVKM. Here the CDR3 DNA reads TGTGCCAGCAGTCCCGGGACTACCCACCAAGAGACCCAGTACTTC. Amino acids: CASSPGTTHQETQYF.

In this sample, this clone turned up a few times. The rearrangement joins TRBV7-2 to TRBJ1-5, with 10 bases that match TRBD1. Germline V gives CDR1 SGHTA, CDR2 FQGNSA. This CDR3 contains 16 residues. With V trimmed by 5 bases and J by 0 bases, 4 bases remained unmatched. The CDR3 nucleotides read TGTGCCAGCAGCCCGGACAGGGGGTATAGCAATCAGCCCCAGCATTTT. This encodes CASSPDRGYSNQPQHF.

V is TRBV15 and J is TRBJ1-6, with 8 nucleotides matching TRBD1. CDR3 length: 17 residues. Germline CDR1 LNHNV, CDR2 YYDKDF (reference sequence). With V trimmed by 1 base and J by 10 bases, 12 bases remained unmatched. The DNA for the CDR3 is TGTGCCACCAGCAGAGGATCGACAGGGGTGGGAGGATCACCCCTCCACTTT. It specifies CATSRGSTGVGGSPLHF.

The chain couples TRBV5-1 to TRBJ2-3; 12 bases fit TRBD2. V lost 3 bases and J lost 5; bases outside the gene matches: 7. This CDR3 contains 16 residues. CDR1 is SGHRS and CDR2 is YFSETQ in the germline V gene. CDR3 sequence reads: CASSSSGRASGDTQYF. In DNA, the CDR3 is TGCGCCAGCAGCTCTAGCGGGAGGGCCTCTGGAGATACGCAGTATTTT.

The gene calls are TRBV2 and TRBJ1-3, with TRBD1 matching 8 bases. Germline loops: CDR1 SNHLY, CDR2 FYNNEI. The V gene end was trimmed by 6 bases and the J gene end by 9 bases; junction bases not matched to a gene: 4. The CDR3 has 12 residues. The CDR3 protein is CASSGTGFTIYF. CDR3 sequence (DNA): TGTGCCAGCAGCGGGACAGGATTCACCATATATTTT. Full variable domain (rest looked up from reference TRBV2 and TRBJ1-3): EPEVTQTPSHQVTQMGQEVILRCVPISNHLYFYWYRQILGQKVEFLVSFYNNEISEKSEIFDDQFSVERPDGSNFTLKIRSTKLEDSAMYFCASSGTGFTIYFGEGSWLTVV.

The V gene is TRBV2, the J gene TRBJ2-2, with 10 bases that match TRBD2. CDR3 size: 15 residues. Germline V lookup: CDR1 SNHLY, CDR2 FYNNEI. The junction had 5 bases not matched to a gene; V was cut back by 3 bases and J by 7 bases. The CDR3 is CASSESSGRFGELFF. CDR3 coding DNA: TGTGCCAGCAGTGAGTCTAGCGGGAGATTCGGGGAGCTGTTTTTT.

V usage is TRBV9 and J usage is TRBJ2-1, with unresolved D. V shed 1 base and J shed 0 bases, with 14 bases lying between them. The germline CDR1 and CDR2 sequences are SGDLS and YYNGEE. The length of the CDR3 is 17 residues. This CDR3 reads CASSVTASLSSYNEQFF. CDR3 nucleotides: TGTGCCAGCAGCGTAACCGCTTCCCTTTCCTCCTACAATGAGCAGTTCTTC.

J is TRBJ1-2 and V is TRBV7-2; no definite D call. V dropped 1 base and J dropped 7 bases, with 10 bases sitting between them. CDR1 and CDR2 (germline): SGHTA, FQGNSA. This CDR3 is built from 13 residues. CDR3 amino acids: CASSLERMVGYTF. As DNA, the CDR3 is TGTGCCAGCAGCTTAGAACGGATGGTTGGCTACACCTTC.

The V call is TRBV25-1, the J call TRBJ1-1; D is ambiguous. V shed 1 base and J shed 1 base, with 13 bases lying between them. Germline lookup yields CDR1 MGHDK and CDR2 SYGVNS. The CDR3 consists of 16 residues. CDR3 loop: CASSEFGSGQNTEAFF. CDR3 in DNA: TGTGCCAGCAGTGAATTTGGGTCAGGTCAGAACACTGAAGCTTTCTTT.

The rearrangement links TRBV11-2 to TRBJ2-7; D gene uncertain. The CDR3 length is 16 residues. Per germline, CDR1 SGHAT and CDR2 FQNNGV. The germline V and J ends were trimmed by 3 bases and 3 bases, with 18 bases remaining between them. The CDR3 nucleotides are TGTGCCAGCAGCTTGAAAGTACACAGCGAACTCTACGAGCAGTACTTC. Translated, it gives CASSLKVHSELYEQYF.

This chain joins TRBV5-1 and TRBJ1-6; TRBD1 agrees at 10 bases. V trimming: 4 bases; J trimming: 8 bases; junction bases outside the gene matches: 12. Germline loops: CDR1 SGHRS, CDR2 YFSETQ. This CDR3 comprises 17 residues. The CDR3 region has the DNA TGCGCCAGCAGCCACGGAACGGGACAGGGGTGGGATTCACCCCTCCACTTT. Amino acid sequence: CASSHGTGQGWDSPLHF. Supplemented by reference TRBV5-1 and TRBJ1-6, the full variable domain reads KAGVTQTPRYLIKTRGQQVTLSCSPISGHRSVSWYQQTPGQGLQFLFEYFSETQRNKGNFPGRFSGRQFSNSRSEMNVSTLELGDSALYLCASSHGTGQGWDSPLHFGNGTRLTVT.

CDR3 DNA: TGTGCCAGCAGCTTCCACGGGACAGGGGTTAATCAGCCCCAGCATTTT. It encodes CASSFHGTGVNQPQHF. The chain recombines TRBV7-2 with TRBJ1-5; 10 bases fit TRBD1. This CDR3 spans 16 amino acids. The germline V gene has CDR1 SGHTA and CDR2 FQGNSA. With V trimmed by 3 bases and J by 4 bases, 6 bases remained unmatched.

The chain carries TRBV5-4 and TRBJ1-2; a possible D gene is TRBD1 (6 bases). The CDR3 is made up of 12 amino acids. With 3 bases removed from V and 4 bases from J, the gap between germline ends came to 7 bases. Germline V gene lookup returns CDR1 SGHNT and CDR2 YYREEE (reference sequence). The CDR3 spells CASSSDSYGYTF. DNA of the CDR3: TGTGCCAGCAGCTCGGACAGCTATGGCTACACCTTC.

V and J are TRBV30 and TRBJ1-1; 9 bases agree with TRBD1. Germline CDR1 and CDR2: GTSNPN and SVGIG (reference sequence). CDR3 length equals 14 residues. V was pared by 0 bases and J by 5 bases, with 4 bases of the junction left unmatched. DNA for the CDR3: TGTGCCTGGAGTGTACGACAGGGGGGGACTGAAGCTTTCTTT. Translation gives CAWSVRQGGTEAFF.

The chain joins TRBV2 to TRBJ1-1; D is perhaps TRBD1 (5 bases). Trimming stripped 3 bases from V and 4 bases from J, with 9 bases between. Germline lookup yields CDR1 SNHLY and CDR2 FYNNEI. CDR3 length: 13 amino acids. The CDR3 here is CASSDAGGTEAFF. The CDR3 nucleotides are TGTGCCAGCAGTGATGCGGGGGGCACTGAAGCTTTCTTT.

This clone came up once. The CDR3 DNA reads TGTGCCAGCAGCCTCCGGGGGGCAGGTGGCTACACCTTC. Protein sequence: CASSLRGAGGYTF. This rearrangement joins TRBV5-8 to TRBJ1-2; the D gene is possibly TRBD1 (6 bases). The germline gives CDR1 SGHTS, CDR2 YDEGEE. V gave up 4 bases and J gave up 7 bases, with 14 bases separating them. The CDR3 is 13 residues long.

The V call is TRBV18, the J call TRBJ2-3; the D is unclear. Germline lookup yields CDR1 KGHSH and CDR2 LQKENI. V lost 2 bases to trimming and J lost 2 bases, with 8 bases between them. The CDR3 totals 14 residues. CDR3 nucleotide sequence: TGTGCCAGCTCACCAAGCCCACCCACAGATACGCAGTATTTT. This encodes CASSPSPPTDTQYF.